These 28 T cell receptor beta chains came from one sample sequenced in a study of cytomegalovirus exposure and HLA in healthy donors. PCR involved 60 Vbeta and 13 Jbeta primers. Profiled with immunoSEQ multiplex PCR; TCRdb holds only in-frame clones, not every one. The table records a few hundred thousand clones, approximately 81% of them present only once. The sequenced material came from PBMCs. Receptors originate from a man in his thirties or forties in good health and CMV-seronegative.

This chain uses TRBV9 with TRBJ2-2; TRBD2 is a possible D gene (6 bases). V lost 0 bases, J lost 7 bases, and 13 bases lay in between. This CDR3 comprises 15 residues. CDR1 and CDR2 (germline): SGDLS, YYNGEE. Written as DNA, the CDR3 is TGTGCCAGCAGCGTAGTGGCGGGGTTTATCGGGGAGCTGTTTTTT. Translated, it gives CASSVVAGFIGELFF.

The V call is TRBV7-2, the J call TRBJ2-5; D gene unclear. This CDR3 spans 12 amino acids. The germline V gene has CDR1 SGHTA and CDR2 FQGNSA. V was cut by 0 bases and J by 6 bases, with 5 bases left in between. In DNA, the CDR3 is TGTGCCAGCAGCTTAGCGAGGCAGACCCAGTACTTC. It codes for CASSLARQTQYF.

The chain carries TRBV28 and TRBJ1-3; D unresolved. Between the trimmed V and J ends, which lost 6 bases and 1 base, there was a span of 7 bases. The CDR3 is made up of 13 amino acids. The germline gives CDR1 MDHEN, CDR2 SYDVKM. The CDR3 nucleotides are TGTGCCAGCAGCTCCGGGTCTGGAAACACCATATATTTT. It encodes CASSSGSGNTIYF.

This chain joins TRBV5-1 and TRBJ1-1, with D hard to call. CDR3 length: 14 amino acids. CDR1 and CDR2 from the germline V gene are SGHRS and YFSETQ. Trimming shortened V by 4 bases and J by 2 bases, and 12 bases separated the two germline ends. Written as DNA, the CDR3 is TGCGCCAGCAGCCCGGCCGGGAGAAACACTGAAGCTTTCTTT. Protein product: CASSPAGRNTEAFF.

V gene TRBV19 combines with J gene TRBJ1-5; 11 nucleotides line up with TRBD1. The V and J ends lost 6 bases and 6 bases, in that order; junction bases with no gene match: 10. From germline, CDR1 is LNHDA and CDR2 SQIVND (reference sequence). This CDR3 is 16 amino acids long. The CDR3 spells CASSRRDRGSGQPQHF. The CDR3, as DNA: TGTGCCAGTAGCCGACGGGACAGGGGGAGTGGTCAGCCCCAGCATTTT.

The rearrangement uses TRBV5-1 and TRBJ2-7, with D possibly TRBD1 on 6 matching bases. Trimming removed 0 bases from V and 5 bases from J, with 15 bases in between. In germline, CDR1 is SGHRS, CDR2 YFSETQ. The CDR3 is 15 amino acids. Here the CDR3 reads CASSLESQGSNEQYF. DNA for the CDR3: TGCGCCAGCAGCTTGGAGAGCCAGGGGTCCAACGAGCAGTACTTC.

DNA of the CDR3: TGTGCCAGCGGCCGACAGGGCTTGGAGCAGTACTTC. Translated: CASGRQGLEQYF. The chain has TRBV2 and TRBJ2-7, with 7 bases aligning to TRBD1. Germline CDR1 SNHLY, CDR2 FYNNEI. Losses at the gene ends were 8 bases for V and 7 bases for J; bases not matched to a gene: 8. This CDR3 is built from 12 residues.

This chain's CDR3 is CASSLAAAYEQYF. The CDR3 DNA sequence: TGTGCCAGCAGCTTAGCGGCGGCCTACGAGCAGTACTTC. The rearrangement joins TRBV7-6 to TRBJ2-7, with D uncertain. There are 13 residues in the CDR3. The V gene lost 0 bases and the J gene lost 2 bases, with 5 bases spanning the gap. Germline CDR1 reads SGHVS; CDR2 reads FNYEAQ.

The rearrangement uses TRBV6-1 and TRBJ2-4; D may be TRBD1 (5 bases). Trimming shortened V by 8 bases and J by 2 bases, and 7 bases separated the two germline ends. Germline CDR1 and CDR2: MNHNS and SASEGT. The CDR3 is 12 amino acids. The CDR3 bases are TGTGCCAGCCGGACATCCAAAAACATTCAGTACTTC. It is translated as CASRTSKNIQYF.

With respect to this clone: Compared with germline, one end of the junction differs, possibly owing to a read error. The V and J genes are TRBV6-4 and TRBJ1-5; D is possibly TRBD1 (5 bases). The CDR3 length is 11 residues. Germline CDR1 reads MRHNA; CDR2 reads SNTAGT. The CDR3 DNA reads TGTGCCAGCAGTGAGGGTGGGGCTAGTTTATTT. The encoded protein is CASSEGGASLF.

The chain joins TRBV4-3 to TRBJ1-1, with a possible D match to TRBD1 (6 bases). V gave up 6 bases and J gave up 0 bases, with 14 bases separating them. The CDR3 is 15 amino acids. CDR1 and CDR2 from the germline V gene are LGHNA and YSLEER. The CDR3 nucleotides read TGCGCCAGCAGTCATGGGTACAGGGTGAACACTGAAGCTTTCTTT. Protein product: CASSHGYRVNTEAFF.

The chain links TRBV27 to TRBJ2-1, with 8 bases lining up with TRBD2. Germline values: CDR1 MNHEY, CDR2 SMNVEV (reference sequence). CDR3 length: 15 residues. Trimming cost V 3 bases and J 3 bases; bases outside gene matches: 4. In nucleotides, the CDR3 is TGTGCCAGCAGTTTCCGGCGGGGGGTCTACAATGAGCAGTTCTTC. As protein: CASSFRRGVYNEQFF.

This clone occurred a few times. This chain uses TRBV6-5 with TRBJ1-1; unclear D gene. V shed 7 bases and J shed 4 bases, with 13 bases lying between them. Per germline, CDR1 MNHEY and CDR2 SVGAGI. CDR3 length equals 13 residues. In DNA form, the CDR3 reads TGTGCCAGCATCAACCACGGGAGCACTGAAGCTTTCTTT. It encodes CASINHGSTEAFF.

This clone was detected once. The rearrangement links TRBV11-2 to TRBJ1-6; 8 bases are a match to TRBD1. CDR1 is SGHAT, CDR2 FQNNGV, per germline. Trimming took 6 bases from V and 0 from J; bases not matched to a gene: 7. This CDR3 has 17 residues. CDR3 residues: CASSSGQGPSYNSPLHF. The CDR3 coding sequence is TGTGCCAGCAGTTCCGGACAGGGACCCTCCTATAATTCACCCCTCCACTTT. The complete variable domain, with remaining parts taken from reference TRBV11-2 and TRBJ1-6, reads EAGVAQSPRYKIIEKRQSVAFWCNPISGHATLYWYQQILGQGPKLLIQFQNNGVVDDSQLPKDRFSAERLKGVDSTLKIQPAKLEDSAVYLCASSSGQGPSYNSPLHFGNGTRLTVT.

The chain uses TRBV28 and TRBJ1-2; 7 bases line up with TRBD1. V dropped 7 bases and J dropped 4; count of bases not matched to a gene: 6. The CDR3 is made up of 13 amino acids. Germline CDR1 reads MDHEN; CDR2 reads SYDVKM. The CDR3 DNA sequence: TGTGCCAGCAATAGGGGGCTCGCCTATGGCTACACCTTC. It is translated as CASNRGLAYGYTF.

This clone was picked up one time. The chain combines TRBV9 with TRBJ2-1; TRBD1 might be the D (6 bases). V was pared by 0 bases and J by 9 bases, with 19 bases between. Germline V lookup: CDR1 SGDLS, CDR2 YYNGEE. This CDR3 spans 16 amino acids. The CDR3 region has the DNA TGTGCCAGCAGCGTAGGGGACCATCAGGGGTCCGGTGAGCAGTTCTTC. This codes for CASSVGDHQGSGEQFF.

The chain recombines TRBV9 with TRBJ1-2; the D is unclear. Between the trimmed V and J ends, which lost 6 bases and 3 bases, there was a span of 9 bases. The CDR3 consists of 12 residues. Germline V lookup: CDR1 SGDLS, CDR2 YYNGEE. In DNA, the CDR3 is TGTGCCAGCACAAAACAGCACTATGGCTACACCTTC. It encodes CASTKQHYGYTF.

This clone was seen a handful of times. The chain employs TRBV4-1 and TRBJ1-2, with a tentative D call TRBD1 (5 bases). Germline lookup yields CDR1 MGHRA and CDR2 YSYEKL. The CDR3 length is 15 residues. V shed 1 base and J shed 4 bases, with 13 bases lying between them. The CDR3 reads CASSQGGTGTYGYTF. The DNA of the CDR3 is TGCGCCAGCAGCCAAGGCGGGACGGGAACCTATGGCTACACCTTC.

The sample holds a few counts of this clone. The rearrangement links TRBV4-3 to TRBJ2-3, with TRBD2 matching 15 bases. Germline CDR1 reads LGHNA; CDR2 reads YSLEER. The CDR3 is 21 residues long. Germline trimming cut 0 bases from V and 6 bases from J; bases unmatched to any gene: 16. CDR3 sequence: CASSQDRPTGTSGGPGDTQYF. The CDR3, as DNA: TGCGCCAGCAGCCAAGATCGGCCCACCGGGACTAGCGGGGGGCCTGGCGATACGCAGTATTTT.

The chain carries TRBV7-9 and TRBJ1-5, with a tentative D call TRBD1 (5 bases). Germline V gene sequence: CDR1 SEHNR, CDR2 FQNEAQ (reference sequence). Trimming removed 8 bases at V and 4 bases at J, with 9 bases between. The CDR3 spans 12 residues. In DNA form, the CDR3 reads TGTGCCAGCTCAGGGTTGAATCAGCCCCAGCATTTT. The encoded protein is CASSGLNQPQHF. The full variable domain, with the rest looked up from reference TRBV7-9 and TRBJ1-5, is DTGVSQNPRHKITKRGQNVTFRCDPISEHNRLYWYRQTLGQGPEFLTYFQNEAQLEKSRLLSDRFSAERPKGSFSTLEIQRTEQGDSAMYLCASSGLNQPQHFGDGTRLSIL.

The genes are TRBV6-5 and TRBJ2-1, with D possibly matching TRBD1 (7 bases). The CDR3 has 15 residues. Deletions cut 8 bases from V and 2 bases from J, with 16 bases between. CDR1 and CDR2 from the germline V gene are MNHEY and SVGAGI. DNA for the CDR3: TGTGCCAGCCCTAGGAGGGGGCCCCCCTACAATGAGCAGTTCTTC. As protein: CASPRRGPPYNEQFF.

This chain uses TRBV6-5 with TRBJ1-2, with a tentative D call TRBD1 (6 bases). The CDR3 sequence is 16 residues long. Germline lookup yields CDR1 MNHEY and CDR2 SVGAGI. V was shortened by 2 bases and J by 0 bases, with 13 bases between the two germline ends. CDR3 in amino acids: CASSYLFSGANYGYTF. In nucleotides, the CDR3 is TGTGCCAGCAGTTACCTTTTCTCAGGGGCTAACTATGGCTACACCTTC.

The chain uses TRBV28 and TRBJ2-4, with a weak D call TRBD1 (7 bases). V lost 6 bases and J lost 14, with 23 bases in between. The CDR3 is made up of 14 amino acids. The germline V gene has CDR1 MDHEN and CDR2 SYDVKM. The CDR3 bases are TGTGCCAGCAGCCCCCTATCTTGGCGGGACAGAAAGTACTTC. Translation: CASSPLSWRDRKYF.

This clone has more than one count but fewer than ten. The chain employs TRBV28 and TRBJ2-7; 7 nucleotides agree with TRBD1. V lost 8 bases, J lost 3 bases, and 10 bases stayed unmatched. The CDR3 loop spans 14 amino acids. Germline CDR1 and CDR2: MDHEN and SYDVKM. Written as DNA, the CDR3 is TGTGCCAGCCGCCCGGGACAGAGACTCTACGAGCAGTACTTC. Translated: CASRPGQRLYEQYF.

The chain is built from TRBV10-3 and TRBJ2-7; TRBD2 aligns across 8 bases. There are 14 residues in the CDR3. Unmatched junction bases numbered 5, after V lost 0 bases and J lost 7 bases. Germline CDR1 is ENHRY and CDR2 is SYGVKD. The CDR3 sequence: CAISESQRGREQYF. The DNA for the CDR3 is TGTGCCATCAGTGAGTCTCAGCGGGGGCGAGAGCAGTACTTC.

The chain links TRBV15 to TRBJ2-3; maybe TRBD1 (6 bases). Germline loops: CDR1 LNHNV, CDR2 YYDKDF (reference sequence). The CDR3 has 18 residues. V was clipped by 0 bases and J by 4 bases, with 20 bases between them. The chain's CDR3 is CATSRDGFQTGLADTQYF. As DNA, the CDR3 is TGTGCCACCAGCAGAGATGGATTCCAAACAGGGTTAGCAGATACGCAGTATTTT.

This chain joins TRBV10-3 and TRBJ2-1, with 10 bases that match TRBD2. Trimming at V came to 5 bases and at J to 6 bases, leaving 1 base not matched to a gene. The CDR3 is 13 amino acids. Looked up from germline, CDR1 is ENHRY and CDR2 is SYGVKD. CDR3 in amino acids: CAISLAGVNEQFF. In DNA, the CDR3 is TGTGCCATCAGTCTAGCGGGGGTCAATGAGCAGTTCTTC.

The rearrangement uses TRBV28 and TRBJ2-1; TRBD1 matches at 9 bases. Germline CDR1 and CDR2: MDHEN and SYDVKM. V was pared by 0 bases and J by 7 bases, with 4 bases of the junction left unmatched. This CDR3 is 15 amino acids long. The CDR3, as DNA: TGTGCCAGCAGTTTATGGGGGACAGGGAAGAATGAGCAGTTCTTC. It specifies CASSLWGTGKNEQFF. Complete variable domain (other parts from reference TRBV28 and TRBJ2-1): DVKVTQSSRYLVKRTGEKVFLECVQDMDHENMFWYRQDPGLGLRLIYFSYDVKMKEKGDIPEGYSVSREKKERFSLILESASTNQTSMYLCASSLWGTGKNEQFFGPGTRLTVL.